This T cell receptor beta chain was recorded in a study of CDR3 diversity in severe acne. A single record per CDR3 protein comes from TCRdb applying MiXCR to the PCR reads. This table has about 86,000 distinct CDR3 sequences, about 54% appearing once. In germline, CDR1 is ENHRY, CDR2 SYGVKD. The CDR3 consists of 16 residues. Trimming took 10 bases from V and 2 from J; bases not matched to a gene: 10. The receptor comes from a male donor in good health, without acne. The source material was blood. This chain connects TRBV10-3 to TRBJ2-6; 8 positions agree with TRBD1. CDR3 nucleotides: TGTGCCAAAGGACAGGGCGCACCTGCTGGGGCCAACGTCCTGACTTTC. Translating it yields CAKGQGAPAGANVLTF.